This T cell receptor (beta chain) is drawn from a study of shared clonotypes between healthy human individuals (dated by TCRdb to 2019 to 2021). Regarding the research as a whole: A few men and a couple of women, aged 18 to 49 years, made up the cohort. For each donor, CD4 naive and CD4 memory were each run on three plates, CD8 naive on two plates, and CD8 memory on one plate. To estimate repertoire size and how much clonotype sharing occurs between individuals, the study deeply sequenced the blood TCR repertoires of roughly 5 healthy adults. To increase sequencing depth and limit assay-specific biases, TCR repertoire library preparation and sequencing were carried out by different laboratories using diverse techniques. Between about 0.94 and 8.9 billion PBMCs per donor were obtained by leukapheresis.

Healthy HIV-negative adults with no recently reported acute infections or vaccinations were included as donors. All donors were Caucasian adults living in Nashville, Tennessee, USA. Magnetic negative selection was used to enrich CD4+ T cells, after which naive cells were positively selected on CD45RA and the negative fraction became the memory subset. After blood collection by leukapheresis, PBMCs were isolated using Ficoll-Histopaque density gradient centrifugation and then cryopreserved in the vapor phase of liquid nitrogen. Analytical flow cytometry was used to check the purity and quantity of each magnetically sorted T cell population. From each sorted fraction, genomic DNA was isolated and quantified by UV absorbance on a Nanodrop 2000c. TCR CDR3 regions were amplified from genomic DNA by multiplex PCR using the deep immunoSEQ assay. For each cell subset, the extracted genomic DNA was distributed evenly across all wells of several immunoSEQ 96-well plates, and each plate served as one replicate. For sorted subsets, around 200 ng genomic DNA, equal to approximately 30,000 T cell genomes, was loaded into each replicate PCR. Purified libraries were quantified with a Qubit 3.0 fluorometer, sized on a Bioanalyzer 2100, and re-quantified with the KAPA Library Quantification kit. Each immunoSEQ 96-well plate was sequenced on its own single-read 150-cycle Illumina NextSeq 550 flow cell. On the authors' methods: The immunoSEQ output contained only junctional sequences without quality scores, so filtering could not match that applied to full-length reads. To assign V/J genes and CDR3, sequences were annotated using PyIR, a Python wrapper for IgBLAST v1.9, with IMGT germline references. Reads were filtered out if the reads had weak V/J assignments (E-value above 1e-6), no CDR3, stop codons, out-of-frame junctions, or ambiguous translated residues. V3J clonotypes were defined by identical inferred V gene, J gene, and CDR3 amino acid sequence. Percentage overlap between repertoires was calculated by dividing the number of shared unique clonotypes by the size of the smaller repertoire. Richness of each repertoire was evaluated using RTK rarefaction, the Chao1 estimator, and Recon v2.1 estimates of unobserved clonotypes. OLGA was used to compute generation probabilities for all TCRbeta clonotypes that the gDNA method yielded from a handful of donors. This immuneACCESS table, as held by TCRdb, lists in-frame sequences with V and J called but not all clones. Of the missing ones, under half trace to an unresolved V gene in checked studies; the others have no known cause. V, J and clone size are taken as reported in that table, and D and trimming were inferred from the DNA itself. The sample table contains hundreds of thousands of clones; only one count was recorded for about 80% of them. Around 2% of the sample lies in the top ten.

This clone has only a few counts. Its antigen remains unidentified. One base away there is no much larger clone; base qualities are not given. As encoded in the germline V gene, CDR1 is MDHEN while CDR2 is SYDVKM. V is trimmed back by 4 bases and J by 0 bases, and the junction contains 8 bases that no gene match accounts for. The CDR3 numbers 16 residues from cysteine through phenylalanine. Only CDR3 DNA is held: 48 bases, read in frame from base 1. General study outcomes and caveats: Rarefaction of sorted-subset datasets indicated incomplete sequencing despite the large sequencing depth. Because the study included a small number of donors, the genetic and exposure-history diversity represented was limited. Only blood was sampled, and tissue TCR repertoires likely differ from those in blood. Clonotypes shared by all four sorted-subset donors showed higher generation probabilities than non-shared clonotypes. Pairwise subsampling indicated that sequencing depth was expected to affect the degree of clonotype sharing among donors. Estimated clonotype richness was generally larger for naive than for memory subsets. About 5% of naive CD4, 3.5% of naive CD8, approximately 2% of memory CD4, and around 0.42% of memory CD8 clonotypes were shared across a few donors.

The sequencing input was memory CD4+ T cells sorted from blood. The cell subset or site label here, explained by the study, means: CD45RA-negative fraction. This chain is built from TRBV28 and TRBJ1-2; the central 7 bases match TRBD1. The sequence came from a woman under 40 in good health. The bases are TGTGCCAGCAGTTCACCCCCAGGGGGAGCTAACTATGGCTACACCTTC. This is translated as CASSSPPGGANYGYTF.